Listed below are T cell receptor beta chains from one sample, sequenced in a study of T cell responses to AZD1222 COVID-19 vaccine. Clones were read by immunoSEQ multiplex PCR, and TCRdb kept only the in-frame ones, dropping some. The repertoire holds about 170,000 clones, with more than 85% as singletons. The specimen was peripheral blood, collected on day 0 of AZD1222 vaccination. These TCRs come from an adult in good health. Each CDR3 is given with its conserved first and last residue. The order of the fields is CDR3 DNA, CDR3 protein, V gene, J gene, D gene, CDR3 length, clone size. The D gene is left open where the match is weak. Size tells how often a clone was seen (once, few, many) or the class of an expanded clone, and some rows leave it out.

TGTGCTAGTGGTACTTCAGGGGGCGGGGAAAAACTGTTTTTT,CASGTSGGGEKLFF,TRBV12-5,TRBJ1-4,TRBD1,14,once
TGTGCCAGCAGTTACTCGCTAGGGGACCCTAGGCCCCAGCATTTT,CASSYSLGDPRPQHF,TRBV6-5,TRBJ1-5,NA,15,NA
TGTGCCAGCAGGGACAGGGGGAGCTCACCCCTCCACTTT,CASRDRGSSPLHF,TRBV4-2,TRBJ1-6,TRBD1,13,NA
TGCGCCAGCAGCGCCGACAGGGTTAACACTGAAGCTTTCTTT,CASSADRVNTEAFF,TRBV5-1,TRBJ1-1,TRBD1,14,NA
TGTGCCAGCAGTTTGACAGGGGGCGCTTACGATCAGCCCCAGCATTTT,CASSLTGGAYDQPQHF,TRBV28,TRBJ1-5,TRBD1,16,NA
TGTGCCAGCGCGGGACAGGATAATTCACCCCTCCACTTT,CASAGQDNSPLHF,TRBV18,TRBJ1-6,TRBD1,13,once
TGTGCCAGCAGCTTAGCTGGCGGCGGGGAGCTGTTTTTT,CASSLAGGGELFF,TRBV7-2,TRBJ2-2,NA,13,once
TGTGCCAGCAGCTTTGGCGGGGGCCGGGAGACCCAGTACTTC,CASSFGGGRETQYF,TRBV7-2,TRBJ2-5,NA,14,NA
TGCGCCAGCAGATACGACGCCGCCGTCCCCTACGAGCAGTACTTC,CASRYDAAVPYEQYF,TRBV5-1,TRBJ2-7,NA,15,NA
TGTGCCAGCAGTGAAGACCATACGCAGTATTTT,CASSEDHTQYF,TRBV6-1,TRBJ2-3,NA,11,NA
TGCAGCGTTGATGTAGGGGGGCGCGGCACTGAAGCTTTCTTT,CSVDVGGRGTEAFF,TRBV29-1,TRBJ1-1,NA,14,once
TGTGCCAGTATCGGACCCGAACAGGGGCGCGTATGGGCCGGGGAGCTGTTTTTT,CASIGPEQGRVWAGELFF,TRBV19,TRBJ2-2,TRBD1,18,NA
TGTGCCAGCAGCCCCAGACAGGGGGACAAGGGTGAAGCTTTCTTT,CASSPRQGDKGEAFF,TRBV7-9,TRBJ1-1,TRBD1,15,NA
TGTGCCAGCAGCCCATTTGGACAGGGTGGTTCACCCCTCCACTTT,CASSPFGQGGSPLHF,TRBV2,TRBJ1-6,TRBD1,15,NA
TGTGCCAGCAGCCCAGCGGGAGATGCTAACAATGAGCAGTTCTTC,CASSPAGDANNEQFF,TRBV6-4,TRBJ2-1,TRBD2,15,few
TGTGCCAGCAGCCCGGCGCGCGGCTCGCTCTCCTACGAGCAGTACTTC,CASSPARGSLSYEQYF,TRBV5-5,TRBJ2-7,NA,16,NA
TGCGCCAGCAAGACGGACAGGGTTGGAAACACCATATATTTT,CASKTDRVGNTIYF,TRBV10-2,TRBJ1-3,TRBD1,14,NA
TGTGCCAGCGGAAAGGGAGTTGGAAACATTCAGTACTTC,CASGKGVGNIQYF,TRBV11-3,TRBJ2-4,NA,13,NA
TGTGCCATCACCTCGGAGGGGGCGAACACTGAAGCTTTCTTT,CAITSEGANTEAFF,TRBV10-3,TRBJ1-1,TRBD1,14,NA
TGTGCCAGCAGCCCGGGACTAGCGGGGCCAGATAATGAGCAGTTCTTC,CASSPGLAGPDNEQFF,TRBV11-2,TRBJ2-1,TRBD2,16,once
TGTGCCAGTAGCTCGGGGGCCATCTACGAGCAGTACTTC,CASSSGAIYEQYF,TRBV19,TRBJ2-7,NA,13,NA
TGTGCCAGCAGCTCTCCAAGACGGGGGATATATGGCTACACCTTC,CASSSPRRGIYGYTF,TRBV11-2,TRBJ1-2,NA,15,NA
TGTGCCAGTAATGAGAAGTTTGCTGAGCAGTTCTTC,CASNEKFAEQFF,TRBV19,TRBJ2-1,NA,12,NA
TGCAGTGCCGACCCAGGGGACGGCTACACCTTC,CSADPGDGYTF,TRBV20-1,TRBJ1-2,NA,11,NA
TGTGCCACCAGTACGGCGGGGGGGCGCGCCGGGGAGCTGTTTTTT,CATSTAGGRAGELFF,TRBV24-1,TRBJ2-2,TRBD2,15,NA
TGTGCCAGCAGCTTCGCGGGCAACGGGGCCTATGGCTACACCTTC,CASSFAGNGAYGYTF,TRBV7-2,TRBJ1-2,NA,15,NA
TGTGCCAGCAGCTTAGGTGTGGGGAATGAAGCTTTCTTT,CASSLGVGNEAFF,TRBV11-2,TRBJ1-1,NA,13,NA
TGTGCCACCAGCAGAGGGGGTGGCGGGGGCGCAGATACGCAGTATTTT,CATSRGGGGGADTQYF,TRBV15,TRBJ2-3,NA,16,once
TGTGCCACCAGCACGCACACCCAGAGAGATCAGCCCCAGCATTTT,CATSTHTQRDQPQHF,TRBV15,TRBJ1-5,NA,15,NA
TGTGCCACCAGTCAAAACAATGAGCAGTTCTTC,CATSQNNEQFF,TRBV15,TRBJ2-1,NA,11,NA
TGCGCCAGCTCCACCCCAGTGAACACCGGGGAGCTGTTTTTT,CASSTPVNTGELFF,TRBV10-1,TRBJ2-2,NA,14,NA
TGTGCCAGCGGATCCGAACCGGGACTAGCGAGGAATACGCAGTATTTT,CASGSEPGLARNTQYF,TRBV7-9,TRBJ2-3,TRBD2,16,NA
TGTGCCATCAGTGTGGTTGAGGGAGGAGAGGGGGAGCAGTACTTC,CAISVVEGGEGEQYF,TRBV10-3,TRBJ2-7,NA,15,NA
TGTGCCAGTAGCCTAAACGGGGGGTACGCCGCTGGAAACACCATATATTTT,CASSLNGGYAAGNTIYF,TRBV19,TRBJ1-3,NA,17,NA
TGTGCCTGGAGTGTGGTCAGGGAGGTCAAACTGTTTTTT,CAWSVVREVKLFF,TRBV30,TRBJ1-4,NA,13,NA
TGTGCCAGCAGCCCATACGGGGACCGTCAGATGAACACTGAAGCTTTCTTT,CASSPYGDRQMNTEAFF,TRBV7-9,TRBJ1-1,NA,17,NA
TGTGCCAGCAGCGTAGGGAGGACGCCGCAGTTAGCTTTCTTT,CASSVGRTPQLAFF,TRBV9,TRBJ1-1,NA,14,NA
TGTGCCACCCCCGGGACATCTGGAAACACCATATATTTT,CATPGTSGNTIYF,TRBV10-3,TRBJ1-3,NA,13,NA
TGTGCCACCAGTGAACGGACGACCTCCCGGCCCCAGCATTTT,CATSERTTSRPQHF,TRBV24-1,TRBJ1-5,NA,14,NA
TGCGCCAGCAGCTTGACAAGAAGCTCCTATAATTCACCCCTCCACTTT,CASSLTRSSYNSPLHF,TRBV5-1,TRBJ1-6,NA,16,NA
TGTGCCAGCAGCGGGGGGTTCCGCACAGATACGCAGTATTTT,CASSGGFRTDTQYF,TRBV7-9,TRBJ2-3,NA,14,NA
TGTGCCAGCGGGATCGAGGGTTTGAACACTGAAGCTTTCTTT,CASGIEGLNTEAFF,TRBV6-5,TRBJ1-1,NA,14,NA
TGTGCCAGCAGCCAAGGGGTCCCCTACGAGCAGTACTTC,CASSQGVPYEQYF,TRBV3-1/TRBV3-2,TRBJ2-7,NA,13,NA
TGTGCCTGGACTTTAGACAGCCCAGGTGGAGCTTTCTTT,CAWTLDSPGGAFF,TRBV30,TRBJ1-1,NA,13,once
TGTGCCAGCAGCTTGACTAGCGGGAGGGCCTACGAGCAGTACTTC,CASSLTSGRAYEQYF,TRBV5-5,TRBJ2-7,TRBD2,15,NA